One TCR beta chain is described in this entry. Its cognate antigen is unknown. Germline V CDR1 and CDR2: SGDLS, YYNGEE. This CDR3 spans 15 amino acids. The V segment lost 0 bases and the J segment 3 bases; nucleotides outside the gene matches: 5. The sample is drawn from a study of cytomegalovirus exposure and HLA in healthy donors. The wider study: Earlier findings included about 120 million unique TCR beta sequences obtained from about 170 million T cells. Study observations and caveats: In vitro checks showed that a few CMV-associated chains really do target CMV antigens. Most TCRs appeared rarely, but some public TCRs recurred in many donors.

Primers: 60 Vbeta forward and 13 Jbeta reverse. TCRdb keeps only in-frame clones here, not all; method: immunoSEQ multiplex PCR. The data show around 170,000 clones, over 65% seen once. This TCR came from a woman between 50 and 59 years old in good health and CMV-seropositive. The chain recombines TRBV9 with TRBJ2-7; 8 nucleotides match TRBD2. Sequenced material: PBMCs. CDR3 loop: CASSVATGGVYEQYF. The CDR3 nucleotides are TGTGCCAGCAGCGTAGCTACGGGGGGGGTCTACGAGCAGTACTTC.